This T cell receptor (beta chain) is from a study of identifying expanded T cells in peripheral blood. The study's findings and limits: Differentially abundant clones: 0.95 to 1.5 between replicates, around 16 at roughly 2 weeks, roughly 18 at four.

Only in-frame clones appear in the TCRdb table, and some are missing; sequencing was by immunoSEQ multiplex PCR. The sample lists 100,000 or so clones, approximately 90% occurring once. As concerns this clone: Its antigen remains unidentified.

Germline loops: CDR1 LNHNV, CDR2 YYDKDF (reference sequence). Losses at the gene ends were 1 base for V and 4 bases for J; bases not matched to a gene: 7. CDR3 length equals 18 residues. Sequences were obtained from blood. This TCR was sampled from a person between 18 and 69 years old in good health. The chain couples TRBV15 to TRBJ2-4, with 13 bases identical to TRBD2. CDR3 loop: CATSRAYTSGGGKNIQYF. CDR3 sequence (DNA): TGTGCCACCAGCAGAGCCTATACTAGCGGGGGGGGGAAAAACATTCAGTACTTC.